The TCR beta chain described here comes from a study of graft-versus-host responses after intestinal transplantation. Study information: Every one of the recipients received anti-thymocyte globulin induction and afterwards took tacrolimus and steroids for about 3 years.

Assay used: immunoSEQ multiplex PCR; TCRdb lists only in-frame clones, some missing. The repertoire includes tens of thousands of clones, about 95% of them detected once, and more than 0.2% sits in the top ten. V was trimmed by 3 bases and J by 2 bases, leaving 10 bases between them. The CDR3 covers 14 residues. CDR1 MNHEY and CDR2 SVGAGI come from the germline V gene. As to this clone: Its antigen is unidentified.

The study's findings and limits: Graft-donor T cell macrochimerism coincided with high graft-versus-host to host-versus-graft clonal ratios in allografts. GvH clone levels peaked in circulation, and this peak was associated with early post-transplant HvG declines.

This rearrangement joins TRBV6-5 to TRBJ2-5; D is uncertain. The sequences come from unstimulated CD8+ T cells sorted from spleen or lymph node cells, collected before transplant. This TCR derives from a human donor who was the organ donor for an intestinal transplant. The CDR3 is CASSYQGSQETQYF. In DNA form, the CDR3 reads TGTGCCAGCAGTTATCAAGGATCTCAAGAGACCCAGTACTTC.